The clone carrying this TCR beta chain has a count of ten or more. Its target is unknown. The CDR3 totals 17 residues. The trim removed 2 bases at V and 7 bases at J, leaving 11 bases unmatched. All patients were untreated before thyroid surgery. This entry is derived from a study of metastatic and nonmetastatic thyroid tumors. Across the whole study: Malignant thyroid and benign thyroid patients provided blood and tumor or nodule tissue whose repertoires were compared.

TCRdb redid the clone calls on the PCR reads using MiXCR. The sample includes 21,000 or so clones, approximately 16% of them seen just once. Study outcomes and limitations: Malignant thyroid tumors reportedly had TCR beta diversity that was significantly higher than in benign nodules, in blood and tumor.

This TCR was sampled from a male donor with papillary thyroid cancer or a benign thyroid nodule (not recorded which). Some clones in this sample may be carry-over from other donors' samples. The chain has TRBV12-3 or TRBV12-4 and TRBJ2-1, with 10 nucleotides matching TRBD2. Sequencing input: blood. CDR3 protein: CASSLPWGAGGQNEQFF. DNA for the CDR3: TGTGCCAGCAGTTTACCGTGGGGAGCGGGAGGGCAAAATGAGCAGTTCTTC.